This T cell receptor (beta chain) was identified during a study of blood T cell repertoires in COVID-19. The wider study: Some COVID-19 samples were acute and others convalescent; all came from the United States, Italy and Spain. T cells, B-cell-depleted T cells, or PBMCs provided the cDNA or gDNA that served as material.

Seattle enrolled patients during active infection and tracked them longitudinally. In the original processing: Using reference gene primer amplification, nucleated cell counts were estimated. The assay was immunoSEQ multiplex PCR, and TCRdb's table has in-frame clones only and misses some. That table supplies the V and J calls and clone size; D and trimming were determined from the DNA. The sample holds 150,000 to 200,000 clones, about 83% seen once. The sequence was collected from a woman aged 70-85 years with COVID-19, enrolled during active disease. The sample was peripheral blood.

The CDR3 protein is CASDRGNTEAFF. CDR3 nucleotide sequence: TGTGCCAGCGACAGGGGGAACACTGAAGCTTTCTTT. The chain carries TRBV2 and TRBJ1-1, with TRBD1 matching 8 bases. CDR3 length: 12 residues. The junction had 0 bases not matched to a gene; V was cut back by 8 bases and J by 1 base. Germline lookup yields CDR1 SNHLY and CDR2 FYNNEI.